The entry that follows covers one T cell receptor (beta chain) sequence. This specimen belongs to a study of blood T cell repertoires in COVID-19. Study-level information: The United States, Italy and Spain were the sources of the acute and convalescent COVID-19 samples. Sources were T cells, B-cell-depleted T cells, or PBMCs; the material itself was cDNA or gDNA.

Original methodology: How many nucleated cells were present was estimated from reference gene primer amplification. Sequenced by immunoSEQ multiplex PCR; TCRdb stores in-frame clones only, minus some. The D gene and trimming were derived from the DNA, and the V and J assignments and clone size from that table. Of over 70,000 clones in the sample, roughly four fifths were seen once. The receptor was isolated from a woman aged 55-75 years with acute or convalescent COVID-19. The sample was peripheral blood.

As DNA, the CDR3 is TGTGCCAGCAGCTTGTTGTCCCTCGGGAGCTCCGGGGCCAACGTCCTGACTTTC. This sequence encodes CASSLLSLGSSGANVLTF. This rearrangement joins TRBV5-5 to TRBJ2-6; D is possibly TRBD2 (6 bases). V dropped 1 base and J dropped 4 bases, with 18 bases sitting between them. Germline V lookup: CDR1 SGHKS, CDR2 YYEKEE (reference sequence). The CDR3 is made up of 18 amino acids.